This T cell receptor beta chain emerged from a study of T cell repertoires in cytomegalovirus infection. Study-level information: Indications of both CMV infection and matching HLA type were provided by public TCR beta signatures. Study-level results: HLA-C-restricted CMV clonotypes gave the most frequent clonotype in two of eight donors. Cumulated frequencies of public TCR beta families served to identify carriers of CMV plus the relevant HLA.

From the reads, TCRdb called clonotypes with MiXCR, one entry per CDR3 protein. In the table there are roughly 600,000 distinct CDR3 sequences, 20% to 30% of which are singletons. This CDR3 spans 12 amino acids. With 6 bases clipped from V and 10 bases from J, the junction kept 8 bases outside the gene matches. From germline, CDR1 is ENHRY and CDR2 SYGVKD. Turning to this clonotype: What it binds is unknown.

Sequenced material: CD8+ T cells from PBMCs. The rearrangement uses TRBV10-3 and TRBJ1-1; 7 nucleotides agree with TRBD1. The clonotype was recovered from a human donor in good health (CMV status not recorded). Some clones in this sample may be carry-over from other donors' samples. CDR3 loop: CAIRHDRVGAFF. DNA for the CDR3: TGTGCCATCAGGCATGACAGGGTTGGAGCTTTCTTT.